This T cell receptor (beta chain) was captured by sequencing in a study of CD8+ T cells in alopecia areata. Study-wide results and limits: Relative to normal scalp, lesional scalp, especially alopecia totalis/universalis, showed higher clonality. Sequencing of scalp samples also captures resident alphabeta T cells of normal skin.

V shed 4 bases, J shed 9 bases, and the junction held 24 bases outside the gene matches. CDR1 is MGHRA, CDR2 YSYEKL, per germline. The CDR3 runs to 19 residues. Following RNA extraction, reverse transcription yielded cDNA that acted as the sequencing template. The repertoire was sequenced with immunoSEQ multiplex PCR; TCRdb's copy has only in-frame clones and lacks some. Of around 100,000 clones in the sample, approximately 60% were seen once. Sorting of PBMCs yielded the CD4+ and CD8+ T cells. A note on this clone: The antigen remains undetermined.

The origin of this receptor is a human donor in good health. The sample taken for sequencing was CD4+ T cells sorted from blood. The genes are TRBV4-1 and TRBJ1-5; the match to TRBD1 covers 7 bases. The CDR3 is CASSPRDSGPRYSTLPQHF. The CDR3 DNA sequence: TGCGCCAGCAGCCCCCGGGACAGCGGGCCTCGGTACTCGACTCTGCCCCAGCATTTT.